This is a list of T cell receptor beta chains from one sample in a study of regulatory T cells in long-lasting Graves disease. TCRdb re-derived calls from the multiplex PCR reads in MiXCR, one entry per CDR3 protein. The table shows a few hundred thousand distinct CDR3 sequences, with approximately 12% occurring only once. These data were likewise used in another study, on T cells in Graves' hyperthyroidism and ophthalmopathy.

This material consisted of peripheral blood mononuclear cells (PBMCs), taken at new diagnosis, from a patient treated with antithyroid drugs. These receptors came from a woman aged 18 to 35 with Graves disease. Both conserved end residues are part of each CDR3. D genes are given only for firm matches. Clone size is shown for a subset of rows, as once, few, many or a class of expanded clone.

>TRBJ1-5|NA|TRBV27|NA
TGTGCCAGCAGTCAGCGGTTGGGGCAGCCCCAGCATTTT
CASSQRLGQPQHF
>TRBJ2-3|TRBD2|TRBV28|many
TGTGCCAGCAGTGGCTGGGGACTAGCGGGAGGCAAAGACACAGATACGCAGTATTTT
CASSGWGLAGGKDTDTQYF
>TRBJ2-7|TRBD2|TRBV29-1|many
TGCAGCGTTGATACCGGACTAGCGGGAGAGGGCGAGCAGTACTTC
CSVDTGLAGEGEQYF
>TRBJ2-1|TRBD1|TRBV29-1|many
TGCAGCGTTGAAGCGGGACAGGGGGGGAATGAGCAGTTCTTC
CSVEAGQGGNEQFF
>TRBJ1-1|TRBD1|TRBV18|few
TGTGCCAGCTCACCTCTAGACAGGGGTGCTTTCTTT
CASSPLDRGAFF
>TRBJ1-3|NA|TRBV12-3/TRBV12-4|NA
TGTGCCAGCAGTTTAAGGTCGGGGATATCTGGAAACACCATATATTTT
CASSLRSGISGNTIYF
>TRBJ2-3|NA|TRBV3-1|NA
TGTGCCAGCAGCCCCTTAGGGGGGGTGACGTTAGATACGCAGTATTTT
CASSPLGGVTLDTQYF
>TRBJ2-2|TRBD2|TRBV13|NA
TGTGCCAGCAGCTTAACGGGGGGGCCCGGCGGGGAGCTGTTTTTT
CASSLTGGPGGELFF
>TRBJ1-5|NA|TRBV7-9|few
TGTGCCAGCAGCTTTGCAGGGTTGAATCAGCCCCAGCATTTT
CASSFAGLNQPQHF
>TRBJ2-7|TRBD1|TRBV20-1|many
TGCAGTGTTAAGGGCAGGACAGGGTTCTACGAGCAGTACTTC
CSVKGRTGFYEQYF
>TRBJ2-4|NA|TRBV6-2/TRBV6-3|NA
TGTGCCAGCAGCTCCCAGGGACACATTCAGTACTTC
CASSSQGHIQYF
>TRBJ1-2|TRBD1|TRBV9|many
TGTGCCAGCAGCGCGCGGACAGGGTTCGGATTTAACTATGGCTACACCTTC
CASSARTGFGFNYGYTF
>TRBJ2-2|TRBD2|TRBV5-1|NA
TGCGCCAGCAGCTTGAGAGGCCCCAAGAGACTAGCGGTCGGGACCGGGGAGCTGTTTTTT
CASSLRGPKRLAVGTGELFF
>TRBJ2-7|NA|TRBV28|NA
TGTGCCAGCAGTCCCCGGTGGGGTGGCTTCGACGAGCAGTACTTC
CASSPRWGGFDEQYF
>TRBJ2-5|TRBD2|TRBV2|many
TGTGCCAGCAGTGAAGAGGACAGGGGACTAGCGGGGGGCCAAGAGACCCAGTACTTC
CASSEEDRGLAGGQETQYF
>TRBJ2-1|TRBD2|TRBV6-1|many
TGTGCCAGCACCCGGGGGGGACTGACTTACAATGAGCAGTTCTTC
CASTRGGLTYNEQFF
>TRBJ2-7|NA|TRBV4-1|once
TGCGCCAGCAGCCACCGAACAGGGGAGCAGTACTTC
CASSHRTGEQYF
>TRBJ2-3|NA|TRBV4-1|NA
TGCGCCAGCAGCCAAGGGACAGCTAGAGATACGCAGTATTTT
CASSQGTARDTQYF